This TCR beta chain was sequenced during a study of T cell responses to AZD1222 COVID-19 vaccine. Study information: The study pooled second doses at about 4 or about 12 weeks. Study findings and constraints: Mostly white British, mostly female donors; authors suggested clonal diversity may be underestimated. CD4 TCRs covered the whole spike, strongest at regions 160-218 and 743-854.

Comments on this clone: Its antigen is undetermined.

Only in-frame clones appear in the TCRdb table, and some are missing; sequencing was by immunoSEQ multiplex PCR. The sample contains 150,000 to 200,000 clones, about 89% of which appear only once. Germline V gives CDR1 SGHTA, CDR2 FQGNSA. CDR3 length: 18 amino acids. Trimming cost V 4 bases and J 0 bases, with 19 bases left between them. This chain joins TRBV7-2 and TRBJ1-3; no clear D. This receptor was identified in an adult in good health. The sequencing used peripheral blood, collected on day 0 of AZD1222 vaccination. The CDR3 sequence: CASSSLVLSGTSGNTIYF. In DNA, the CDR3 is TGTGCCAGCAGCTCCCTAGTCCTCTCGGGCACCTCTGGAAACACCATATATTTT.